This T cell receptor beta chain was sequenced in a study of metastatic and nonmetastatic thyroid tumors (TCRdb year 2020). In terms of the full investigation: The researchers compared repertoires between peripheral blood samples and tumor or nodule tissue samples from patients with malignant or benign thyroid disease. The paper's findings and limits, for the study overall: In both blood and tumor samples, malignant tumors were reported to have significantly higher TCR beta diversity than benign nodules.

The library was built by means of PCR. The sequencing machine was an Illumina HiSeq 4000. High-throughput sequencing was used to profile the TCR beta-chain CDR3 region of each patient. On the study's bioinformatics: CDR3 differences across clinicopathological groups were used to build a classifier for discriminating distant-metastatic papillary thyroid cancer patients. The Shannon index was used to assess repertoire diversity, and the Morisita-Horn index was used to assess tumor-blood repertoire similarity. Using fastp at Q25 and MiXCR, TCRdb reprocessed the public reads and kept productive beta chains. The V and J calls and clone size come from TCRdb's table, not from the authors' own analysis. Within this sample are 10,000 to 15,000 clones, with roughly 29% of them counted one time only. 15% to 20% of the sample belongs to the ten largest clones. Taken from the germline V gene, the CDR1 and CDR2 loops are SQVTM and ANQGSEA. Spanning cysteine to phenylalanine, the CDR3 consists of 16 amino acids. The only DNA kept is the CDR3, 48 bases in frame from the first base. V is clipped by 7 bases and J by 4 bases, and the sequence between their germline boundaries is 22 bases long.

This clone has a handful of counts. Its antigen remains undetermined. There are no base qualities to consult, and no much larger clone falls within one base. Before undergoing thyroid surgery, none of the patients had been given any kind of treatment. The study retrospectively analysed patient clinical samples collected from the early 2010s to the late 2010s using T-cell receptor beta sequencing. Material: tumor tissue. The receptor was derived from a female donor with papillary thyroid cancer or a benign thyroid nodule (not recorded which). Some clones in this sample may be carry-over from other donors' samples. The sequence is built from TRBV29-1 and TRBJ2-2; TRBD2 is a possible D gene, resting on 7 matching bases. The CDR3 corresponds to CSAGSFGGLLTGELFF. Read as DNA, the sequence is TGCAGCGCAGGGTCTTTCGGGGGGCTCCTCACCGGGGAGCTGTTTTTT.